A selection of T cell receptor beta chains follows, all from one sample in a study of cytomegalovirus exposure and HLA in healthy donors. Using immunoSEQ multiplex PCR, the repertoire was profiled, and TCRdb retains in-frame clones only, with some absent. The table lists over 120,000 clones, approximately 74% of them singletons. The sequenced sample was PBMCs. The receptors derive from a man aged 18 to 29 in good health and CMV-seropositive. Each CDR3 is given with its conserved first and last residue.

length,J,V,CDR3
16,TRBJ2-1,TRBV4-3,CASSQELLAGNNEQFF
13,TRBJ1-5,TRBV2,CASSGTGNQPQHF
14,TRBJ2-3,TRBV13,CASSLTSGRDTRYF
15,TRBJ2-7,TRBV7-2,CASSHAASFEGEQYF
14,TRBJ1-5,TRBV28,CASRTTGANQPQHF
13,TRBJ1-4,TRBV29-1,CSVKTGDNEKLFF
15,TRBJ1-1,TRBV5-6,CASSPPGQGLNEAFF
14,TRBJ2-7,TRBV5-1,CASSSTSGNYEQYF
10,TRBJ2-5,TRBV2,CASQQETQYF
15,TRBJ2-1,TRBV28,CASSRYGGVYGEQFF
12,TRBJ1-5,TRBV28,CASTRGGQPQHF
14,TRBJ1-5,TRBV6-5,CASSPHGGGQPQHF
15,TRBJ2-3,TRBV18,CASSPTGGRTDTQYF
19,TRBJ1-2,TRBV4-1,CASSQDKTSTGTGSVGYTF
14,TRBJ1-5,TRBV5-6,CASSLGSVRQPQHF
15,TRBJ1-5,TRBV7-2,CASSLADSYNQPQHF
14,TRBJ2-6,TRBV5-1,CASSPLPGANVLTF
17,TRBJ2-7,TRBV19,CASSIAPRQSETYEQYF
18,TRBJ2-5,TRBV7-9,CASSPYRDSNAKQETQYF
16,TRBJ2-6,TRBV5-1,CASSSSATSGANVLTF
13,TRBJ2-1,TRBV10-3,CAISQARSDEQFF
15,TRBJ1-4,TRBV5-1,CASSNARASGEKLFF
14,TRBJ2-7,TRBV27,CASSLPGRKDEQYF
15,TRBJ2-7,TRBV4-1,CASSQEGRGPYEQYF
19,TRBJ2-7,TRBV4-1,CASSQDRGEREPLSYEQYF
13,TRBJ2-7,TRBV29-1,CSVDQGRGYEQYF
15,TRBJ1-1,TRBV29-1,CSVEPDRAQNTEAFF
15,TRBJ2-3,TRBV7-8,CASSLAGIQADTQYF
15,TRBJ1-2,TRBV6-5,CASSYSPAANYGYTF
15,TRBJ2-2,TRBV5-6,CASSLTDRNTGELFF
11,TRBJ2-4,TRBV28,CASTGGILQYF
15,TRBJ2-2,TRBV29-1,CSVAGLAANTGELFF
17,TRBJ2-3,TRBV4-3,CASSQDFSGSGTDTQYF
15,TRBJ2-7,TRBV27,CASSPLGWPPYEQYF
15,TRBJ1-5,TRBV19,CASNPGGILNQPQHF
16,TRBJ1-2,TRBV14,CASSQDWGQGAYGYTF
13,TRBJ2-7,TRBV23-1,CASSREQDYEQYF
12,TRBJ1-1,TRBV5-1,CASSSHGSEAFF
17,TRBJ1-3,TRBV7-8,CASSLLQGGLGGNTIYF
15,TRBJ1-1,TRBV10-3,CAISSDRGMNTEAFF
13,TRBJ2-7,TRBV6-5,CASIGGHSYEQYF
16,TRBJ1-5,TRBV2,CASSDLGQVVSQPQHF
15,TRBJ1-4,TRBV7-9,CASSLIDRVNEKLFF
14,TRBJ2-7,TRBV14,CASSQVGSTYEQYF
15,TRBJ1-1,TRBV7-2,CASSLVAGMNTEAFF
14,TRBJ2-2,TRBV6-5,CASSETGIPGELFF